This T cell receptor beta chain was documented in a study of post-analysis software for immune sequencing data. At the level of the study: Disease courses included relapsing-remitting, secondary progressive and progressive-relapsing multiple sclerosis.

Each TCR beta cDNA library carried unique molecular identifiers. Each CDR3 protein is one row after TCRdb ran MiXCR on the PCR reads. The data contain about 540,000 distinct CDR3 sequences, about a third of them singletons. Regarding the study as a whole: In patients, roughly 5 TRBV segments were more frequent than in controls, with TRBV5-6, TRBV5-1 and TRBV20-1 among them.

In its sample, this clonotype was seen a few times. The antigen remains undetermined. The germline V and J ends were trimmed by 2 bases and 5 bases, with 9 bases remaining between them. Germline V gene lookup returns CDR1 LGHDT and CDR2 YNNKEL (reference sequence). There are 13 residues in the CDR3. This clonotype originated in a girl aged 2-17 years with multiple sclerosis. The sample was blood. The rearrangement links TRBV3-1 to TRBJ2-5; no clear D. The CDR3 protein is CASSQKPRETQYF. CDR3 DNA: TGTGCCAGCAGCCAAAAACCGAGGGAGACCCAGTACTTC.